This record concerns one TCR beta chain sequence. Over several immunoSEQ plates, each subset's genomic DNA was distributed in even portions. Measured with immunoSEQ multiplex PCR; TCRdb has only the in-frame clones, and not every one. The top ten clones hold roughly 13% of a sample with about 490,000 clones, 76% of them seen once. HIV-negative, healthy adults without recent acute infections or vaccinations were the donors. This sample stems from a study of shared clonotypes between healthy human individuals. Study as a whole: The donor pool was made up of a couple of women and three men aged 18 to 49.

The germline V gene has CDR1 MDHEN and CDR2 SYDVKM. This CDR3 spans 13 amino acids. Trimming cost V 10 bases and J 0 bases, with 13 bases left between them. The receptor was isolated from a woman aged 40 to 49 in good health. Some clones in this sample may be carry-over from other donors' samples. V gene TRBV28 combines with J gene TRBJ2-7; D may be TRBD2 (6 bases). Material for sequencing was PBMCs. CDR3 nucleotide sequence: TGTGCCATCCAGCCCGGGGGCTCCTACGAGCAGTACTTC. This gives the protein CAIQPGGSYEQYF.